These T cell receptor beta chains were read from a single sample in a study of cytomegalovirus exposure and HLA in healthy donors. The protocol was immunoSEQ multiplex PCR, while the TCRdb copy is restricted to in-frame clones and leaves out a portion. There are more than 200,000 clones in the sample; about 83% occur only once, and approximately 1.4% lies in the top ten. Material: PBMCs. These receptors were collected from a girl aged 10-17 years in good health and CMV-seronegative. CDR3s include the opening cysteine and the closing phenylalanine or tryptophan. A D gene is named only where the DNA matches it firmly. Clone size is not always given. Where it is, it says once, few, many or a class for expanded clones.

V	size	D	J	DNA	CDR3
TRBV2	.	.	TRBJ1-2	TGTGCCAGCAGCCCCTCGGGGGAGGCCTATGGCTACACCTTC	CASSPSGEAYGYTF
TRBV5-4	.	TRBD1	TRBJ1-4	TGTGCCAGCAAGCAAATCGGGACAGGGGATGAAAAACTGTTTTTT	CASKQIGTGDEKLFF
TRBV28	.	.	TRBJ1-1	TGTGCCAGCACCCGATTTCCTTGGGGGGCTGAAGCTTTCTTT	CASTRFPWGAEAFF
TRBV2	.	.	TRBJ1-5	TGTGCCAGCAGTGAGAGGGATAGCAATCAGCCCCAGCATTTT	CASSERDSNQPQHF
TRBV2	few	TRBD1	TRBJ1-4	TGTGCCAGCAGGTACAGGGGGAGTGAAAAACTGTTTTTT	CASRYRGSEKLFF
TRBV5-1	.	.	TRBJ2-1	TGCGCCAGCAGCTTGGTACCAGGCAATGAGCAGTTCTTC	CASSLVPGNEQFF
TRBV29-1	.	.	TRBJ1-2	TGCAGCACCGAGGATAGGAACTATGGCTACACCTTC	CSTEDRNYGYTF
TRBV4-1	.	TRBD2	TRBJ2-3	TGCGCCAGCAGCCAGGCGGGACTAGCGGGGTCAGATACGCAGTATTTT	CASSQAGLAGSDTQYF
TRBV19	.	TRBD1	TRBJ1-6	TGTGCCAGTAGTCCCTTGGACAGGGGGAATTCACCCCTCCACTTT	CASSPLDRGNSPLHF
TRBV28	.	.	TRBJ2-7	TGTGCCAGCAGGGGGAGTCGAAGCGAGCAGTACTTC	CASRGSRSEQYF
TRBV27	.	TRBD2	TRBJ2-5	TGTGCCAGCAGTTTACGAAGGACTAGCGGGAATTTTGGCGAGACCCAGTACTTC	CASSLRRTSGNFGETQYF
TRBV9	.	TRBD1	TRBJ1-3	TGTGCCAGCAGCGTAGACCCTCGACAGGGAAAAGCTGGAAACACCATATATTTT	CASSVDPRQGKAGNTIYF
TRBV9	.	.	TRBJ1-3	TGTGCCAGCAGCGCTCCTGGGGGACCGCGGGAGAACACCATATATTTT	CASSAPGGPRENTIYF
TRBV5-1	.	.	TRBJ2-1	TGCGCCAGCAGCTTGGTACGGGAGTCCTACAATGAGCAGTTCTTC	CASSLVRESYNEQFF
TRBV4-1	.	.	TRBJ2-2	TGCGCCAGCAGTCAAACAGGGTCCGGGGAGCTGTTTTTT	CASSQTGSGELFF
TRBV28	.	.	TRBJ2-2	TGTGCCAGCAACTTTGTAGCTGCGAACACCGGGGAGCTGTTTTTT	CASNFVAANTGELFF
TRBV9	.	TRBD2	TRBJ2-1	TGTGCCAGCAGCATGGGACTAGCGGACGAGCAGTTCTTC	CASSMGLADEQFF
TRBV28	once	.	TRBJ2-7	TGTGCCAGCAGCTCTCAGGGGAGACGATTCTACGAGCAGTACTTC	CASSSQGRRFYEQYF
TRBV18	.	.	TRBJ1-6	TGTGCCAGCTCAGAGTCGCTGGCCTATAATTCACCCCTCCACTTT	CASSESLAYNSPLHF
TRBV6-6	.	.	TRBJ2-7	TGTGCCAGCAGTTACGTCAAATCTAGCGTATCCTACGAGCAGTACTTC	CASSYVKSSVSYEQYF
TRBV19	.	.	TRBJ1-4	TGTGCCAGTAGTATGTTAGCATCGGCTAATGAAAAACTGTTTTTT	CASSMLASANEKLFF
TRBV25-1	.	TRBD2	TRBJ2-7	TGTGCCAGCAGTTACCTGGGGGGGTACGAGCAGTACTTC	CASSYLGGYEQYF
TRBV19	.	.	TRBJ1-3	TGTGCCAGTAGTATAGGAGTCGGAAACACCATATATTTT	CASSIGVGNTIYF
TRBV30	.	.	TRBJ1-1	TGTGCCTGGAGTGTACTGGGGGGGAGGCTGAACACTGAAGCTTTCTTT	CAWSVLGGRLNTEAFF
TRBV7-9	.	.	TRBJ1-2	TGTGCCAGCAGCTTTCAGCGTCAGACCGACTATGGCTACACCTTC	CASSFQRQTDYGYTF
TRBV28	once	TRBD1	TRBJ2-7	TGTGCCAGCAGCTTGTCCGGGACAGGGACCTACGAGCAGTACTTC	CASSLSGTGTYEQYF
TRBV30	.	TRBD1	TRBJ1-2	TGTGCCTGGAGGGGACAGGAATGGTATGGCTACACCTTC	CAWRGQEWYGYTF
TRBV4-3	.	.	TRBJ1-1	TGCGCCAGCAGCCAAGGCGGGGGTGAAGCTTTCTTT	CASSQGGGEAFF
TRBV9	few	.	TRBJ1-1	TGTGCCAGCAGCGTAGTCCCACGGGGGGCAGGCACTGAAGCTTTCTTT	CASSVVPRGAGTEAFF
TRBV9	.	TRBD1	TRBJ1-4	TGTGCCAGCAGCGTAAAATCCGGAGGGGGCGGGGAAAAACTGTTTTTT	CASSVKSGGGGEKLFF
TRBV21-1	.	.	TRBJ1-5	TGTGCCAGCAGCAATGTCACGATCAGGGGCCGGGGGGATCAGCCCCAGCATTTT	CASSNVTIRGRGDQPQHF
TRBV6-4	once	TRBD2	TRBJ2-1	TGTGCCAGCAGTGTCCACGGGACTAGCGGATACAATGAGCAGTTCTTC	CASSVHGTSGYNEQFF
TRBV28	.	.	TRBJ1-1	TGTGCCACCCGGAGGCCCACGGGACTCGTAGACACTGAAGCTTTCTTT	CATRRPTGLVDTEAFF
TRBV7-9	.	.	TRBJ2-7	TGTGCCAGCAGCTTAGGGGGGCCTTCTCTGGGTGAGCAGTACTTC	CASSLGGPSLGEQYF
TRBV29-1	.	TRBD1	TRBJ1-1	TGCAGCGTTGGAGGGACAGTCTCGGCTTTCTTT	CSVGGTVSAFF
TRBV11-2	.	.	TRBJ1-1	TGTGCCAGCAGCCCCCACGGGGGGCACGCTGAAGCTTTCTTT	CASSPHGGHAEAFF
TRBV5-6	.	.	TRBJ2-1	TGTGCCAGCAGCTTCGGGAGCTCCTACAATGAGCAGTTCTTC	CASSFGSSYNEQFF
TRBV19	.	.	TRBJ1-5	TGTGCCAGTAGTATTGACAGCCCGAATCAGCCCCAGCATTTT	CASSIDSPNQPQHF
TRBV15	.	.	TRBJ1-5	TGTGCCACCAAGAAGGACAGCCCTTATAGCAATCAGCCCCAGCATTTT	CATKKDSPYSNQPQHF
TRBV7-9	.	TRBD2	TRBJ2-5	TGTGCCAGCAGCTTGGCGACTAGCGGGGGGTTTTTCGGAGAGACCCAGTACTTC	CASSLATSGGFFGETQYF
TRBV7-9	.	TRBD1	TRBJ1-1	TGTGCCAGCAGCTTAGGGGTGGGACAGGGCACTGAAGCTTTCTTT	CASSLGVGQGTEAFF
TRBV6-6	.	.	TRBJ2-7	TGTGCCAGCAGACACGAGGTCGAGCAGTACTTC	CASRHEVEQYF
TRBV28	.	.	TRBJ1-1	TGTGCCAGCAGACCCGATTTGACAGGGAACACTGAAGCTTTCTTT	CASRPDLTGNTEAFF
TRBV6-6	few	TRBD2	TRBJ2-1	TGTGCCGGCAACCGGGGACTAGCGAGCAATGAGCAGTTCTTC	CAGNRGLASNEQFF
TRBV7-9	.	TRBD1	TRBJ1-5	TGTGCCAGCAGCCGGGACAGGGAGTCATCAGGGCCCCAGCATTTT	CASSRDRESSGPQHF
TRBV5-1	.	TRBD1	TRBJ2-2	TGCGCCAGCAGCGAGGGGGACAGAAACACCGGGGAGCTGTTTTTT	CASSEGDRNTGELFF
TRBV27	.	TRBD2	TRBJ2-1	TGTGCCAGCTCGGGACTAGCGGTCTCCTACAATGAGCAGTTCTTC	CASSGLAVSYNEQFF
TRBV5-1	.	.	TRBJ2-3	TGCGCCAGCAGCGTCGGAGCCACAGATACGCAGTATTTT	CASSVGATDTQYF
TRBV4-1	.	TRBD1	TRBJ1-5	TGCGCCAGCAGCCAAGAGGACAGGGGGTTGAAGCCCCAGCATTTT	CASSQEDRGLKPQHF
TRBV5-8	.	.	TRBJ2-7	TGTGCCAGCAGCTTGGTGGGCACCACCTACGAGCAGTACTTC	CASSLVGTTYEQYF
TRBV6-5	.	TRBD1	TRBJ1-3	TGTGCCAGCAGTCACAGGGGGATCTCTGGAAACACCATATATTTT	CASSHRGISGNTIYF
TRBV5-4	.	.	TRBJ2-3	TGTGCCAGCAGCTTGGAGGGGGTCGGGGATACGCAGTATTTT	CASSLEGVGDTQYF
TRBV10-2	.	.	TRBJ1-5	TGCGCCAGCAGCCAGGGGTTTAGTCAGCCCCAGCATTTT	CASSQGFSQPQHF
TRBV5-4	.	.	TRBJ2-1	TGTGCCAGCAGCCCGGAGGGCCGCTCCTACAATGAGCAGTTCTTC	CASSPEGRSYNEQFF
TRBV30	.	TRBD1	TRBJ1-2	TGTGCCCTAGGGACAGGACAGTTCACTGGCTACACCTTC	CALGTGQFTGYTF
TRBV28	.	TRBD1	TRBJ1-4	TGTGCCATCGGGCCGGGACAGTTAAATGAAAAACTGTTTTTT	CAIGPGQLNEKLFF
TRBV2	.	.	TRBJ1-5	TGTGCCAGCAGTGAAAACAGCTTCAATCAGCCCCAGCATTTT	CASSENSFNQPQHF
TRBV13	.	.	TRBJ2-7	TGTGCCAGCAGCCAGAGACTATACTACGAGCAGTACTTC	CASSQRLYYEQYF
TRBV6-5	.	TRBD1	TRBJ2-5	TGTGCCAGCAGTTACTCTTCAGGGGGCGTTGAGACCCAGTACTTC	CASSYSSGGVETQYF